This TCR beta chain was profiled in a study of blood T cells in healthy people across ages. The authors ran a second PCR of roughly 6 to 12 cycles using a sample-barcoded 5' primer and a J-beta primer mix. TCRdb ran MiXCR on the 5' RACE reads and lists one entry per CDR3 protein. The table shows 1,800,000 or so distinct CDR3 sequences, with 39% occurring only once. Germline V gene data show CDR1 as SEHNR and CDR2 as FQNEAQ (reference sequence). This CDR3 is 17 amino acids long. V dropped 8 bases and J dropped 3; count of bases not matched to a gene: 16. What was sequenced was blood. The V gene is TRBV7-9, the J gene TRBJ2-5; 9 bases match TRBD1. This TCR was sampled from a human donor in good health. CDR3 region: CASYAGQGQLREETQYF. Here the CDR3 DNA reads TGTGCCAGCTACGCGGGACAGGGCCAACTTCGAGAAGAGACCCAGTACTTC.